The present TCR beta chain was sequenced within a study of blood T cell repertoires in COVID-19. Overall study context: PBMCs, B-cell-depleted T cells, or T cells were the source of the cDNA or gDNA that made up the material.

Per the original methods: Estimates of nucleated cell counts were drawn from the amplification of reference gene primers. Generated by immunoSEQ multiplex PCR, the TCRdb table keeps only in-frame clones and is missing some. Clone size and V and J calls were adopted from that table, with D and trimming inferred from the DNA. The sample yields about 150,000 clones, more than 75% seen once. The J segment lost 2 bases and the V segment lost 6 bases, leaving 4 bases of the junction unmatched. The CDR3 loop spans 15 amino acids. The germline V gene encodes CDR1 LNHDA and CDR2 SQIVND (reference sequence). The specimen sequenced was peripheral blood. The chain joins TRBV19 to TRBJ1-5; 10 bases align to TRBD1. The receptor's source is a human donor with acute or convalescent COVID-19. The donor label of this sample is uncertain. CDR3 nucleotides: TGTGCCAGTAGCGCTGGACAGGGGGGCAATCAGCCCCAGCATTTT. Translation: CASSAGQGGNQPQHF.